Listed below are T cell receptor beta chains from one sample, sequenced in a study of long-term antiretroviral therapy in people with HIV. Using immunoSEQ multiplex PCR, the repertoire was profiled, and TCRdb retains in-frame clones only, with some absent. Of about 2,000 clones detected, around 88% appear once; the ten largest clones hold 3% to 4%. The specimen comprised unsorted PBMCs, sampled 0.7 years after starting antiretroviral therapy. All receptors derive from a woman in her forties or fifties with HIV. The CDR3 runs from the conserved cysteine through the conserved F or W. Each record gives: V gene, D gene, clone size, J gene, CDR3 protein, CDR3 DNA. The D gene is left open where the match is weak. Size values are once, few and many counts, or a class for expanded clones, and some rows have none.

TRBV2,TRBD1,.,TRBJ2-2,CASRGTGLTGELFF,TGTGCCAGCAGGGGGACAGGGTTGACCGGGGAGCTGTTTTTT
TRBV11-2,.,.,TRBJ1-5,CASSLSGNQPQHF,TGTGCCAGCAGCTTAAGTGGGAATCAGCCCCAGCATTTT
TRBV19,.,.,TRBJ2-3,CATTLGANTDTQYF,TGTGCCACCACCTTGGGGGCCAACACAGATACGCAGTATTTT
TRBV19,.,once,TRBJ1-2,CASSIRGRTYGYTF,TGTGCCAGTAGTATAAGAGGCAGAACCTATGGCTACACCTTC
TRBV10-2,.,.,TRBJ2-6,CASSEVLSGANVLTF,TGCGCCAGCAGTGAGGTCCTCTCTGGGGCCAACGTCCTGACTTTC
TRBV6-4,TRBD1,.,TRBJ1-1,CASRRADRADTEAFF,TGTGCCAGCAGGAGAGCGGACAGGGCAGACACTGAAGCTTTCTTT
TRBV7-9,.,few,TRBJ2-1,CASSLSAGDDNEQFF,TGTGCCAGCAGCCTCTCAGCCGGGGATGACAATGAGCAGTTCTTC
TRBV5-6,.,once,TRBJ2-7,CASSLWGGPGEQYF,TGTGCCAGCAGCTTGTGGGGGGGGCCTGGGGAGCAGTACTTC
TRBV5-1,.,.,TRBJ2-5,CASSLEGAGQETQYF,TGCGCCAGCAGCTTGGAAGGGGCGGGACAAGAGACCCAGTACTTC
TRBV7-3,.,once,TRBJ2-3,CASSLRRAASTDTQYF,TGTGCCAGCAGCTTAAGGCGCGCGGCTAGCACAGATACGCAGTATTTT
TRBV7-2,.,.,TRBJ2-1,CASSLRLASYNEQFF,TGTGCCAGCAGCTTAAGGCTAGCGTCTTACAATGAGCAGTTCTTC
TRBV10-3,.,.,TRBJ2-4,CAIRDDGGLNIQYF,TGTGCCATCAGGGACGATGGGGGCTTAAACATTCAGTACTTC
TRBV6-6,.,.,TRBJ1-1,CASSHGGGIENTEAFF,TGTGCCAGCAGCCATGGGGGGGGAATAGAGAACACTGAAGCTTTCTTT
TRBV6-6,.,.,TRBJ2-5,CASTAAGYRQETQYF,TGTGCCAGCACGGCTGCGGGATACAGACAAGAGACCCAGTACTTC
TRBV10-1,TRBD1,.,TRBJ2-7,CATSGTAPSYEQYF,TGCGCCACCTCCGGGACAGCCCCCTCCTACGAGCAGTACTTC
TRBV9,TRBD1,.,TRBJ2-1,CASTTTGDRYNEQFF,TGTGCCAGCACCACTACAGGGGACAGGTACAATGAGCAGTTCTTC
TRBV4-2,TRBD2,.,TRBJ2-3,CASSQNPGLAGGHDTQYF,TGTGCCAGCAGCCAAAACCCGGGACTAGCGGGGGGGCACGATACGCAGTATTTT
TRBV30,.,.,TRBJ1-5,CAWSVRGGQPQHF,TGTGCCTGGAGTGTACGTGGGGGTCAGCCCCAGCATTTT
TRBV11-2,TRBD1,.,TRBJ2-5,CASSRGQKETQYF,TGTGCCAGCAGCAGGGGACAGAAAGAGACCCAGTACTTC
TRBV5-1,.,.,TRBJ2-7,CASSLDPGAVTYEQYF,TGCGCCAGCAGCTTGGATCCGGGGGCGGTAACCTACGAGCAGTACTTC
TRBV10-1,TRBD1,.,TRBJ2-7,CASSEGQGSYEQYF,TGCGCCAGCAGTGAGGGACAGGGATCCTACGAGCAGTACTTC
TRBV19,.,.,TRBJ2-3,CASSIDLLGEDTQYF,TGTGCCAGTAGTATAGATCTATTAGGGGAAGATACGCAGTATTTT
TRBV30,.,.,TRBJ2-2,CAWSVSPNTGELFF,TGTGCCTGGAGTGTCTCTCCGAACACCGGGGAGCTGTTTTTT
TRBV27,.,.,TRBJ1-5,CASNPGGGGSNQPQHF,TGTGCCAGCAACCCGGGGGGGGGAGGAAGCAATCAGCCCCAGCATTTT
TRBV4-3,.,.,TRBJ2-1,CASSQEGWALHEQFF,TGCGCCAGCAGCCAAGAAGGTTGGGCGCTCCATGAGCAGTTCTTC
TRBV6-1,TRBD1,.,TRBJ2-2,CASRSTGAGELFF,TGTGCCAGCAGATCGACAGGGGCCGGGGAGCTGTTTTTT
TRBV7-8,.,.,TRBJ1-3,CASSLGTGSGNTIYF,TGTGCCAGCAGCTTAGGAACAGGCTCTGGAAACACCATATATTTT
TRBV2,.,.,TRBJ1-1,CASSPTAEAFF,TGTGCCAGCAGTCCGACAGCTGAAGCTTTCTTT
TRBV21-1,.,.,TRBJ2-7,CASSKAPNRGLSYEQYF,TGTGCCAGCAGCAAAGCTCCCAACAGGGGGCTATCCTACGAGCAGTACTTC
TRBV5-1,TRBD2,.,TRBJ2-3,CASSLEGLASTDTQYF,TGCGCCAGCAGCTTGGAGGGACTAGCGAGCACAGATACGCAGTATTTT
TRBV19,TRBD2,.,TRBJ2-1,CASSISSGGYNEQFF,TGTGCCAGTAGTATATCTAGCGGGGGGTACAATGAGCAGTTCTTC